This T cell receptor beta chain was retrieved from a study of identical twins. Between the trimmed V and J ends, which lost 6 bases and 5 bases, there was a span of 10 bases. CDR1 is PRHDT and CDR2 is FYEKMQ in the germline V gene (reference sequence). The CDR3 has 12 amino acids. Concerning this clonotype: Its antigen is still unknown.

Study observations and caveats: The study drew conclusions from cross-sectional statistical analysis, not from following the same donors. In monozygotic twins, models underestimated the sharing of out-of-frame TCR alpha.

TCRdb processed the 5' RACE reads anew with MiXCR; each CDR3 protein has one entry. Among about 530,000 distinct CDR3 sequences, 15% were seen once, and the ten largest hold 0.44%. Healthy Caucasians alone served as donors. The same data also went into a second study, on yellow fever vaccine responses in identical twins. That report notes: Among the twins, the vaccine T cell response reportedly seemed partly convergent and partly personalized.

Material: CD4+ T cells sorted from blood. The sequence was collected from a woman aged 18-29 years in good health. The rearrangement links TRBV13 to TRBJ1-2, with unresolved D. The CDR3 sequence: CASRSDKYGYTF. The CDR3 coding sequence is TGTGCCAGCAGATCCGACAAGTATGGCTACACCTTC.